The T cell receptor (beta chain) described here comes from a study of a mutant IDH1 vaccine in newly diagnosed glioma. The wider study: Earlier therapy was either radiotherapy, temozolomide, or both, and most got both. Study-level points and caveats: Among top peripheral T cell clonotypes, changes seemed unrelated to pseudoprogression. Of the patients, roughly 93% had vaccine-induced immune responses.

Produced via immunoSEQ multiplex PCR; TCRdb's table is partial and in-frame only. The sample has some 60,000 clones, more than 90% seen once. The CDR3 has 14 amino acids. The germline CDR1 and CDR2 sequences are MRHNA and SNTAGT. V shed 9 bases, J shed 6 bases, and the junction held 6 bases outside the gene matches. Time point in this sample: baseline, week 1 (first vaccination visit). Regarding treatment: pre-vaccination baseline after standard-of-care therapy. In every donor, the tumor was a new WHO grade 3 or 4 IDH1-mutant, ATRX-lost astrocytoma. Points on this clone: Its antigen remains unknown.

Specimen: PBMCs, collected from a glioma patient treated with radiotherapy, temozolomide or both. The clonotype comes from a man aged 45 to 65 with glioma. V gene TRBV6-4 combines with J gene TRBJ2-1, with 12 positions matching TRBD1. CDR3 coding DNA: TGTGCCAGTAGCCGGGACAGGGGGCCCAATGAGCAGTTCTTC. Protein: CASSRDRGPNEQFF.